One and the same sample provided the 6 T cell receptor beta chains below, sequenced in a study of T-cell memory formation after mild COVID-19. A single record per CDR3 protein comes from TCRdb applying MiXCR to the 5' RACE reads. The sample carries around 470,000 distinct CDR3 sequences, 20% recorded once. The source material was PBMCs or a T cell subset sorted from them (not recorded which). Receptors were obtained from an adult woman who had mild COVID-19 (a few samples of this study predate the infection). Cell type and time point are not known.

The chain is built from TRBV6-5 and TRBJ1-1; tentative D call: TRBD1 (5 bases). Trimming took 2 bases from V and 6 from J, leaving 7 bases between them. CDR3 length: 12 amino acids. Germline V gene lookup returns CDR1 MNHEY and CDR2 SVGAGI. The CDR3 spells CASSYVGAEAFF. CDR3 DNA: TGTGCCAGCAGTTACGTAGGGGCTGAAGCTTTCTTT.

This clonotype has only a few counts. This chain joins TRBV4-1 and TRBJ1-1; 8 positions match TRBD1. The CDR3 loop spans 15 amino acids. Trimming at V came to 5 bases and at J to 3 bases, leaving 8 bases not matched to a gene. Germline V CDR1 and CDR2: MGHRA, YSYEKL. The CDR3 DNA reads TGCGCCAGCAGCGGCCAGGGGGCCTTAGACACTGAAGCTTTCTTT. Protein: CASSGQGALDTEAFF.

Only a few counts were recorded for this clonotype. V gene TRBV20-1 combines with J gene TRBJ1-3; D is uncertain. The germline CDR1 and CDR2 sequences are DFQATT and SNEGSKA (reference sequence). The V gene lost 4 bases and the J gene lost 0 bases, with 10 bases spanning the gap. This CDR3 comprises 14 residues. The CDR3 DNA reads as TGCAGTGCTACCGCCAGAGTCTCTGGAAACACCATATATTTT. The encoded protein is CSATARVSGNTIYF.

This clonotype came up a few times. The V gene is TRBV5-1, the J gene TRBJ2-4; D is ambiguous. V gave up 2 bases and J gave up 0 bases, with 12 bases separating them. CDR1 is SGHRS, CDR2 YFSETQ, per germline. The CDR3 runs to 16 residues. This CDR3 reads CASSLEAPAAKNIQYF. The DNA for the CDR3 is TGCGCCAGCAGCTTAGAAGCCCCTGCAGCCAAAAACATTCAGTACTTC. The variable domain in full, completed from reference TRBV5-1 and TRBJ2-4, reads KAGVTQTPRYLIKTRGQQVTLSCSPISGHRSVSWYQQTPGQGLQFLFEYFSETQRNKGNFPGRFSGRQFSNSRSEMNVSTLELGDSALYLCASSLEAPAAKNIQYFGAGTRLSVL.

A few counts support this clonotype. The chain uses TRBV25-1 and TRBJ1-5; D call uncertain. CDR1 is MGHDK, CDR2 SYGVNS, per germline. The V end was cut by 2 bases, the J end by 4 bases, with 12 bases between. This CDR3 spans 15 amino acids. The CDR3 DNA reads TGTGCCAGCAGTGAAGGAGGTGAAAATAATCAGCCCCAGCATTTT. Protein sequence: CASSEGGENNQPQHF.

The chain combines TRBV7-2 with TRBJ2-7; 7 nucleotides line up with TRBD1. CDR3 length equals 16 residues. The germline gives CDR1 SGHTA, CDR2 FQGNSA. The V and J ends lost 2 bases and 0 bases, in that order; junction bases with no gene match: 7. CDR3 coding DNA: TGTGCCAGCAGCTTAACCCGGGCAGGGGGCTCCTACGAGCAGTACTTC. Translating it yields CASSLTRAGGSYEQYF.